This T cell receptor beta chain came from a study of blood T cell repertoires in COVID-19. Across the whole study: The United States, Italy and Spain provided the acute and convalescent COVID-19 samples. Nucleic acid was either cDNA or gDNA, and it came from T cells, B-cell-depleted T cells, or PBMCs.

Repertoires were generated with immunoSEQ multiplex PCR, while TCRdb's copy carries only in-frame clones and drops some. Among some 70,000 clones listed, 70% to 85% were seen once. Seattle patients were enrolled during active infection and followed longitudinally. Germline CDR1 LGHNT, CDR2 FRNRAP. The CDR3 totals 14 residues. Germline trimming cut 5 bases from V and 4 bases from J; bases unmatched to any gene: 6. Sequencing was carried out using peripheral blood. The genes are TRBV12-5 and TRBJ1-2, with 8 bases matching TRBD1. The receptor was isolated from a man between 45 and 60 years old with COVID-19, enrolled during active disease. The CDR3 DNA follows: TGTGCTAGTGGTCGGGACAGGTCTGGCTATGGCTACACCTTC. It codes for CASGRDRSGYGYTF.